The present T cell receptor beta chain was sequenced within a study of shared clonotypes between healthy human individuals. The V gene end was trimmed by 6 bases and the J gene end by 5 bases; junction bases not matched to a gene: 15. CDR1 is MNHEY, CDR2 SMNVEV, per germline (reference sequence). The CDR3 is 17 amino acids. The table came from immunoSEQ multiplex PCR; TCRdb's copy has only in-frame clones and leaves some out. The sample yields about 1.5 million clones, 95% to 97% seen once. The rearrangement joins TRBV27 to TRBJ2-7; 11 nucleotides align to TRBD2. This receptor was identified in a man aged 25-45 years in good health. Specimen: naive CD4+ T cells sorted from blood. Noted subset: CD45RA+ positively selected. The CDR3: CASRGGTSGAVLNEQYF. CDR3 sequence (DNA): TGTGCCAGCAGGGGTGGGACTAGCGGAGCCGTCCTGAACGAGCAGTACTTC.